This TCR beta chain derives from a study of OX40 agonist ivuxolimab in advanced cancers. Study background: Patients got intravenous ivuxolimab at 0.01 to 10 mg/kg every 2 weeks. Three patients, one with hepatocellular carcinoma and two with cutaneous melanoma, responded partially.

On this clone itself: Antigen unknown.

Clones were read by immunoSEQ multiplex PCR, and TCRdb kept only the in-frame ones, dropping some. Of more than 25,000 clones detected, over 75% appear once; the ten largest clones hold roughly 15%. The CDR3 contains 15 residues. V lost 0 bases, J lost 5 bases, and 1 base stayed unmatched. The germline gives CDR1 MNHEY, CDR2 SMNVEV (reference sequence). Study-level points and caveats: Partial responders receiving 0.1-3.0 mg/kg showed among the lowest clonal expansion. CD8+ T cells (on average) carried more expanded clones than CD4+ T cells.

The chain couples TRBV27 to TRBJ2-1, with 10 nucleotides matching TRBD2. Material: CD4+ or CD8+ T cells sorted from blood, obtained in a trial of the OX40 agonist ivuxolimab. The origin of this receptor is an adult with an advanced solid tumor such as melanoma, head and neck, liver or kidney cancer. This CDR3 reads CASSLSLAGNNEQFF. The CDR3 DNA sequence: TGTGCCAGCAGTTTATCACTAGCGGGAAACAATGAGCAGTTCTTC.